This record concerns one T cell receptor (beta chain) sequence. The record originates from a study of blood T cell repertoires in COVID-19. Study as a whole: Sites across the United States, Italy and Spain contributed samples from acute and convalescent COVID-19. The cDNA or gDNA used as material had been derived from T cells, B-cell-depleted T cells, or PBMCs.

The length of the CDR3 is 13 residues. Germline assignment: CDR1 SGHVS and CDR2 FQNEAQ. V dropped 0 bases and J dropped 10 bases, with 10 bases sitting between them. The authors' processing: Quantification of nucleated cells was approximated via reference gene primer amplification. Assay used: immunoSEQ multiplex PCR; TCRdb lists only in-frame clones, some missing. V and J calls and clone size follow that table, whereas D and trimming were derived from the DNA. The sample holds 50,000 to 75,000 clones, more than 60% seen once. The V gene is TRBV7-8, the J gene TRBJ2-1; no clear D gene. The source material was peripheral blood. The TCR comes from a woman over 75 with active or convalescent COVID-19. CDR3 coding DNA: TGTGCCAGCAGCTTAGCCCTAGACGGGGAGCAGTTCTTC. Its translation: CASSLALDGEQFF.